This passage covers 10 T cell receptor beta chains from one sample sequenced in a study of T cell repertoires in cytomegalovirus infection. Their target antigens are unknown. Each CDR3 protein is one row after TCRdb ran MiXCR on the reads. This table holds some 940,000 distinct CDR3 sequences, 25% to 40% found once. Sequencing used cultured CD8+ T cells from PBMCs, obtained from culture after CMV antigen stimulation. These receptors were obtained from a human donor in good health (CMV status not recorded). Some clones in this sample may be carry-over from other donors' samples.

This chain uses TRBV19 with TRBJ1-6, with a weak D call TRBD1 (5 bases). The length of the CDR3 is 16 residues. Trimming removed 5 bases at V and 3 bases at J, with 14 bases between. Germline CDR1 reads LNHDA; CDR2 reads SQIVND (reference sequence). The DNA of the CDR3 is TGTGCCAGTAGTCGGCGCAAGGACAACTATAATTCACCCCTCCACTTT. Protein product: CASSRRKDNYNSPLHF.

The chain uses TRBV6-2 or TRBV6-3 and TRBJ2-4; D is ambiguous. The CDR3 covers 14 residues. Germline values: CDR1 MNHEY, CDR2 SVGEGT. Trimming took off 2 bases at V and 2 bases at J, with 7 bases between the two ends. CDR3 residues: CASSYDQPKNIQYF. As DNA, the CDR3 is TGTGCCAGCAGTTACGACCAGCCCAAAAACATTCAGTACTTC.

This clonotype has just a few counts. The genes are TRBV12-3 or TRBV12-4 and TRBJ1-2, with D perhaps TRBD1 (6 bases). CDR3 length: 12 amino acids. Trimming took 6 bases from V and 3 from J, leaving 8 bases between them. CDR3 in DNA: TGTGCCAGCAGCGGACAGCACTATGGCTACACCTTC. Translated: CASSGQHYGYTF.

This clonotype showed up just a few times. The genes are TRBV4-1 and TRBJ1-6; 7 bases fit TRBD1. The CDR3 runs to 16 residues. The germline V gene has CDR1 MGHRA and CDR2 YSYEKL. V trimming: 0 bases; J trimming: 6 bases; junction bases outside the gene matches: 5. The CDR3 region is CASSQDLGTVNSPLHF. The CDR3 DNA reads TGCGCCAGCAGCCAAGATTTAGGGACAGTTAATTCACCCCTCCACTTT.

The chain joins TRBV4-1 to TRBJ2-3; D remains unclear. In germline, CDR1 is MGHRA, CDR2 YSYEKL. CDR3 length: 14 amino acids. V lost 5 bases and J 6 bases, leaving 15 bases between the germline ends. The CDR3 is CASSLSRASDTQYF. The CDR3 DNA is TGCGCCAGCAGCTTGAGCCGAGCCTCCGATACGCAGTATTTT.

A few counts support this clonotype. V usage is TRBV27 and J usage is TRBJ1-6; D remains ambiguous. The germline V gene encodes CDR1 MNHEY and CDR2 SMNVEV (reference sequence). V was pared by 7 bases and J by 1 base, with 11 bases between. The CDR3 is 15 amino acids. For the CDR3, the DNA is TGTGCCAGCACCTCCGGCGGTTCCTATAATTCACCCCTCCACTTT. This codes for CASTSGGSYNSPLHF.

This clonotype was counted a few times. The J gene is TRBJ2-1, the V gene TRBV7-9; 10 nucleotides line up with TRBD1. CDR3 size: 15 residues. The junction had 5 bases not matched to a gene; V was cut back by 6 bases and J by 3 bases. The germline CDR1 and CDR2 sequences are SEHNR and FQNEAQ (reference sequence). CDR3 sequence reads: CASSNRTGGYNEQFF. CDR3 in DNA: TGTGCCAGCAGTAACAGGACAGGGGGCTACAATGAGCAGTTCTTC.

This clonotype was recorded many times. This rearrangement joins TRBV6-5 to TRBJ2-5; 9 nucleotides match TRBD2. The CDR3 has 16 residues. Losses at the gene ends were 0 bases for V and 1 base for J; bases not matched to a gene: 3. Germline V CDR1 and CDR2: MNHEY, SVGAGI. The CDR3: CASSYSERGAQETQYF. DNA for the CDR3: TGTGCCAGCAGTTACTCCGAGCGGGGGGCCCAAGAGACCCAGTACTTC.

The table lists this clonotype with a few counts. V gene TRBV7-6 combines with J gene TRBJ2-1; weak D call: TRBD1 (5 bases). The V gene's germline CDR1 is SGHVS and CDR2 FNYEAQ. V shed 5 bases and J shed 4 bases, with 15 bases lying between them. This CDR3 region has 15 residues. CDR3 DNA sequence: TGTGCCAGCAGCGCGACAGATTCCCCTTACAATGAGCAGTTCTTC. Its protein product is CASSATDSPYNEQFF.

Only one count was recorded for this clonotype. The rearrangement uses TRBV10-2 and TRBJ2-2; a weak D match, TRBD1 (5 bases). Germline CDR1 and CDR2: WSHSY and SAAADI. The V end was cut by 3 bases, the J end by 6 bases, with 8 bases between. CDR3 length: 13 amino acids. The CDR3 DNA is TGCGCCAGCAGTGATCTAGGGGCCGGGGAGCTGTTTTTT. This translates into CASSDLGAGELFF.